These T cell receptor beta chains were read from a single sample in a study of blood T cell repertoires in COVID-19. Data came from immunoSEQ multiplex PCR; TCRdb stores just in-frame clones and leaves some out. The sample holds 200,000 to 250,000 clones, more than 65% seen once. Sequenced: peripheral blood. The receptors come from a woman older than 75 with acute or convalescent COVID-19. The CDR3 runs from the conserved cysteine through the conserved F or W. D genes are given only for firm matches. Not all rows give a size; the values are once, few, many and, for expanded clones, a class.

-,TRBV11-3,TRBJ1-6,-,TGTGCCAGCAGCCGGGGTCGAGATAATTCACCCCTCCACTTT,CASSRGRDNSPLHF
-,TRBV19,TRBJ1-1,-,TGTGCCAGTAAGGGGGACCTGAACACTGAAGCTTTCTTT,CASKGDLNTEAFF
TRBD2,TRBV3-1/TRBV3-2,TRBJ2-5,-,TGTGCCAGCAGCCACCTTAGCGGGGGAAAAGAGACCCAGTACTTC,CASSHLSGGKETQYF
-,TRBV19,TRBJ1-5,-,TGTGCCAGTTCGCGGGAAAGTAAGCCCCAGCATTTT,CASSRESKPQHF
-,TRBV29-1,TRBJ1-1,-,TGCAGCGTAGGGGACACTGAAGCTTTCTTT,CSVGDTEAFF
TRBD2,TRBV9,TRBJ2-3,-,TGTGCCAGCAGCGTAGTTGGGACTAGCGGGGGGTTAGATACGCAGTATTTT,CASSVVGTSGGLDTQYF
TRBD1,TRBV7-9,TRBJ1-1,-,TGTGCCAGCAGCCCCGGGACAGGGGTCCCGAACACTGAAGCTTTCTTT,CASSPGTGVPNTEAFF
-,TRBV28,TRBJ1-3,-,TGTGCCAGCGGGGAGAGGCCTGGAAACACCATATATTTT,CASGERPGNTIYF
TRBD1,TRBV10-3,TRBJ1-2,-,TGTGCCATCAGTGGACAGGGGGCGCGGGGCTACACCTTC,CAISGQGARGYTF
-,TRBV5-8,TRBJ1-1,-,TGTGCCAGCAGCTTGGTCCAGGGCGCTGAAGCTTTCTTT,CASSLVQGAEAFF
-,TRBV7-2,TRBJ1-2,-,TGTGCCAGCAGCTTAAGGACGGGGGATAACTATGGCTACACCTTC,CASSLRTGDNYGYTF
-,TRBV2,TRBJ2-2,-,TGTGCCAGCCGTAAGGGGGACGGTAACACCGGGGAGCTGTTTTTT,CASRKGDGNTGELFF
TRBD2,TRBV7-9,TRBJ2-1,-,TGTGCCAGCAGCCCCGTCCCGGGACTAGCGGGGGGGCCCTACAATGAGCAGTTCTTC,CASSPVPGLAGGPYNEQFF
-,TRBV7-8,TRBJ1-2,once,TGTGCCAGCAGCTTCAAGGGCCCCGGGGTGGGCTACACCTTC,CASSFKGPGVGYTF
-,TRBV7-2,TRBJ1-1,once,TGTGCCAGCAGCTCCAGGGCGGGGGTGACTTTCTTT,CASSSRAGVTFF
-,TRBV9,TRBJ1-5,once,TGTGCCAGCAGCTTACAGGGCCTTAGCAATCAGCCCCAGCATTTT,CASSLQGLSNQPQHF
-,TRBV10-3,TRBJ1-1,-,TGTGCCATCAATAGGGGACTCTTGAACACTGAAGCTTTCTTT,CAINRGLLNTEAFF
TRBD1,TRBV2,TRBJ1-1,-,TGTGCCAGCAGTGACAGGGGGTACACTGAAGCTTTCTTT,CASSDRGYTEAFF
-,TRBV6-2/TRBV6-3,TRBJ1-4,-,TGTGCCAGCAGTTACTCCCGCGACAGACCTAATGAAAAACTGTTTTTT,CASSYSRDRPNEKLFF
-,TRBV12-3/TRBV12-4,TRBJ2-6,-,TGTGCCAGCACCTCTGGAGGCAACGTCCTGACTTTC,CASTSGGNVLTF
-,TRBV5-1,TRBJ1-2,-,TGCGCCAGCAGCTTGGAAAGGGGTGACGGCTACACCTTC,CASSLERGDGYTF
TRBD2,TRBV29-1,TRBJ2-1,-,TGCAGCGTTGAGAGGACTAGCGGGGGGGGTGAGCAGTTCTTC,CSVERTSGGGEQFF
TRBD1,TRBV15,TRBJ1-2,-,TGTGCCACCAGCAGAGAGGGGCGAGGAACAGGGGATTTTGTTCGGTATGGCTACACCTTC,CATSREGRGTGDFVRYGYTF
-,TRBV12-3/TRBV12-4,TRBJ1-1,-,TGTGCCAGCAGTTTACTCGGGGGCACTGAAGCTTTCTTT,CASSLLGGTEAFF
TRBD1,TRBV20-1,TRBJ1-2,-,TGCAGTGCTAGTGGGGGACAGGGGGCGCCTGGCTACACCTTC,CSASGGQGAPGYTF
TRBD2,TRBV6-4,TRBJ2-1,once,TGTGCCAGCAGCGGGATAGCGGGGTCCCACAATGAGCAGTTCTTC,CASSGIAGSHNEQFF
-,TRBV29-1,TRBJ1-2,-,TGCAGCGTTACCCCCGGTGAAATCTATGGCTACACCTTC,CSVTPGEIYGYTF
TRBD1,TRBV4-1,TRBJ1-3,-,TGCGCCAGCAGCCAAGCCACAGGGGTGGAGGGAAACACCATATATTTT,CASSQATGVEGNTIYF
-,TRBV18,TRBJ1-2,-,TGTGCCAGCTCACCACCGGAAAGGGGAGGCGGCTACACCTTC,CASSPPERGGGYTF
TRBD1,TRBV6-1,TRBJ1-1,-,TGTGCCAGCAGTGAGTCCCCCCCAGGGGGCTACACTGAAGCTTTCTTT,CASSESPPGGYTEAFF
-,TRBV9,TRBJ2-5,-,TGTGCCAGCAGCGTGGGAGCGTCCCAAGAGACCCAGTACTTC,CASSVGASQETQYF
TRBD1,TRBV6-1,TRBJ1-3,-,TGTGCCAGCAGTGAAGCAGGACAGGCCCCTCTCACCATATATTTT,CASSEAGQAPLTIYF
-,TRBV6-2/TRBV6-3,TRBJ1-5,-,TGTGCCAGCAGTTCTCCCGATCAGCCCCAGCATTTT,CASSSPDQPQHF
-,TRBV12-3/TRBV12-4,TRBJ2-7,-,TGTGCCAGCAGTTTTCGGGTAGGGGACGAGCAGTACTTC,CASSFRVGDEQYF
TRBD1,TRBV5-1,TRBJ1-5,-,TGCGCCAGCAGCTTGGATGGGACAGGGGATCAGCCCCAGCATTTT,CASSLDGTGDQPQHF
TRBD1,TRBV2,TRBJ1-2,-,TGTGCCAGCAGCGCCGGGACAGGGGGCTTCTATGGCTACACCTTC,CASSAGTGGFYGYTF
-,TRBV9,TRBJ2-5,-,TGTGCCAGCAGCGTAGCAGGCCAAGAGACCCAGTACTTC,CASSVAGQETQYF
TRBD1,TRBV28,TRBJ1-2,-,TGTGCCAGCAGTTCCGGACAGGGGGCTTGGAGCTATGGCTACACCTTC,CASSSGQGAWSYGYTF
-,TRBV20-1,TRBJ1-2,-,TGCAGTGCTTGTGGGCTACAGAGGGTTAGGACCTATGGCTACACCTTC,CSACGLQRVRTYGYTF
TRBD2,TRBV5-1,TRBJ2-5,-,TGCGCCAGCAGCAATGCGGCGGGGGTGGGGCAAGAGACCCAGTACTTC,CASSNAAGVGQETQYF
TRBD2,TRBV24-1,TRBJ2-1,-,TGTGCCACCAGTGCGGTAGCGGGGCGGGGGGTCAATGAGCAGTTCTTC,CATSAVAGRGVNEQFF
-,TRBV5-5,TRBJ1-1,-,TGTGCCAGCAGCCAAGGGGGGGCGCATGTGAACACTGAAGCTTTCTTT,CASSQGGAHVNTEAFF
TRBD1,TRBV5-1,TRBJ2-1,-,TGCGCCAGCAGCGTATCTTTTACTTGGGGGGGACAGGGCGGTGAGCAGTTCTTC,CASSVSFTWGGQGGEQFF
TRBD1,TRBV27,TRBJ1-6,few,TGTGCCAGCAGTCCAACAGGGGCAAATAATTCACCCCTCCACTTT,CASSPTGANNSPLHF
TRBD1,TRBV3-1/TRBV3-2,TRBJ2-5,-,TGTGCCAGCAGCCAAAACAGGGGCTACCAAGAGACCCAGTACTTC,CASSQNRGYQETQYF
-,TRBV28,TRBJ1-6,-,TGTGCCAGCAGGACAGCCTCATCACCCCTCCACTTT,CASRTASSPLHF
-,TRBV25-1,TRBJ1-1,-,TGTGCCAGCAGTGAGCAGGGTAACACTGAAGCTTTCTTT,CASSEQGNTEAFF
-,TRBV30,TRBJ1-1,-,TGTGCCTGGAGCAGGGCCGTCGACACTGAAGCTTTCTTT,CAWSRAVDTEAFF
-,TRBV28,TRBJ1-5,-,TGTGCCAGCACCCCCTATTTGAATCAGCCCCAGCATTTT,CASTPYLNQPQHF
TRBD1,TRBV2,TRBJ1-3,-,TGTGCCAGCAGGGAAACGGGACAGGGAAACACCATATATTTT,CASRETGQGNTIYF
-,TRBV27,TRBJ1-2,once,TGTGCCAGCAGGCCGGCGGGCTATGGCTACACCTTC,CASRPAGYGYTF
-,TRBV14,TRBJ2-3,once,TGTGCCAGCAGCCAAGCGCAGGAAAATACGCAGTATTTT,CASSQAQENTQYF
-,TRBV7-2,TRBJ1-2,-,TGTGCCAGCAGCTTAGGGACAGTCGCGAACTATGGCTACACCTTC,CASSLGTVANYGYTF
TRBD1,TRBV10-3,TRBJ1-2,-,TGTGCCATCAGTGCTGGGGACAGGGGGAACGGCTACACCTTC,CAISAGDRGNGYTF
-,TRBV11-3,TRBJ2-5,-,TGTGCCAGCAGCTCGGCCGGGGAATTCGAGACCCAGTACTTC,CASSSAGEFETQYF
-,TRBV7-2,TRBJ2-2,-,TGTGCCAGCAGCTTAGCACGGGTCAACACCGGGGAGCTGTTTTTT,CASSLARVNTGELFF
TRBD1,TRBV9,TRBJ1-3,-,TGTGCCAGCAGCGATGGGGGGACAGCGTCCTCTGGAAACACCATATATTTT,CASSDGGTASSGNTIYF
-,TRBV15,TRBJ2-2,-,TGTGCCACCAGCAGAGACAGGGTGCAAACCGGGGAGCTGTTTTTT,CATSRDRVQTGELFF
TRBD1,TRBV18,TRBJ1-1,-,TGTGCCAGCTCACCTAGACAGGGTTCGGAGAACACTGAAGCTTTCTTT,CASSPRQGSENTEAFF